Listed here are 27 T cell receptor beta chains from one sample, sequenced in a study of shared clonotypes between healthy human individuals (dated by TCRdb to the early 2020s). The method was the immunoSEQ multiplex PCR assay. TCRdb holds this immuneACCESS table with in-frame rearrangements only. Some clones are missing; in checked studies, unresolved V genes explain under half, and the rest has no known cause. This sample holds under 600,000 clones; over 60% were observed only once. The top ten clones comprise approximately 12% of the sample. Specimen: PBMCs. Receptors were obtained from a woman in her thirties or forties in good health. Some clones in this sample may be carry-over from other donors' samples.

The gene calls are TRBV28 and TRBJ2-1, with 10 bases that match TRBD2. The CDR3 consists of 16 residues. V trimming: 5 bases; J trimming: 8 bases; junction bases outside the gene matches: 12. Germline-derived CDR1 and CDR2 are MDHEN and SYDVKM. The DNA of the CDR3 is TGTGCCAGCAGTCACAACAGCGGGAGGGCCTTCGATGAGCAGTTCTTC. It yields the protein CASSHNSGRAFDEQFF.

The CDR3 reads CASSSGGPFYEQYF. CDR3 sequence (DNA): TGTGCCAGCAGTTCAGGGGGGCCTTTTTACGAGCAGTACTTC. The chain employs TRBV27 and TRBJ2-7; tentatively, D is TRBD1 (7 bases). Germline V gene sequence: CDR1 MNHEY, CDR2 SMNVEV (reference sequence). The CDR3 is made up of 14 amino acids. Between the trimmed V and J ends, which lost 4 bases and 4 bases, there was a span of 14 bases.

This clone has a single count. The chain has TRBV11-3 and TRBJ1-1; no clear D. Trimming stripped 5 bases from V and 0 bases from J, with 7 bases between. This CDR3 has 13 residues. CDR1 SGHNT and CDR2 YENEEA come from the germline V gene. The CDR3 DNA reads TGTGCCAGCAGCCCACGGATGAACACTGAAGCTTTCTTT. Translated: CASSPRMNTEAFF.

V is TRBV29-1 and J is TRBJ2-3, with a possible D match to TRBD1 (6 bases). V was shortened by 2 bases and J by 5 bases, with 11 bases between the two germline ends. This CDR3 is built from 13 residues. The germline CDR1 and CDR2 sequences are SQVTM and ANQGSEA. CDR3 coding DNA: TGCAGCGTTGAAAACAGGGCGGGAGATACGCAGTATTTT. It is translated as CSVENRAGDTQYF.

The chain couples TRBV19 to TRBJ1-5; no reliable D call. V lost 3 bases and J 4 bases, leaving 4 bases between the germline ends. CDR1 is LNHDA and CDR2 is SQIVND in the germline V gene (reference sequence). This CDR3 has 12 amino acids. DNA of the CDR3: TGTGCCAGTAGTATGAGGAATCAGCCCCAGCATTTT. Its protein is CASSMRNQPQHF.

V usage is TRBV18 and J usage is TRBJ2-7, with D unclear. The closer fit of TRBJ2-1 to the DNA end suggests the J call may be wrong. This CDR3 has 14 amino acids. Germline CDR1 and CDR2: KGHSH and LQKENI. The CDR3: CASSSRHTIDEQFF. The CDR3 region has the DNA TGTGCCAGCTCATCCAGACATACCATCGATGAGCAGTTCTTC.

This clone was seen once. The chain has TRBV19 and TRBJ2-7; D not resolved. Germline V gene lookup returns CDR1 LNHDA and CDR2 SQIVND (reference sequence). The CDR3 sequence is 15 residues long. V lost 5 bases and J 0 bases, leaving 14 bases between the germline ends. CDR3 amino acids: CASSPHSLLSYEQYF. CDR3 in DNA: TGTGCCAGTAGTCCCCATTCACTCCTCTCCTACGAGCAGTACTTC.

This clone has just a few counts. The chain carries TRBV7-9 and TRBJ2-3, with D possibly being TRBD2 (7 bases). Germline values: CDR1 SEHNR, CDR2 FQNEAQ (reference sequence). The CDR3 totals 16 residues. Trimming left V 3 bases short and J 0 bases short, with 13 bases between. CDR3 sequence: CASSLGGPSSTDTQYF. In DNA, the CDR3 is TGTGCCAGCAGCTTGGGGGGGCCTTCTAGCACAGATACGCAGTATTTT.

The chain has TRBV25-1 and TRBJ2-5; D tentatively fits TRBD1 or TRBD2 (6 bases each). The germline V and J ends were trimmed by 8 bases and 3 bases, with 13 bases remaining between them. Germline V lookup: CDR1 MGHDK, CDR2 SYGVNS. CDR3 length: 13 residues. For the CDR3, the DNA is TGTGCCAGCGGGGGGCGCGGAAAAGAGACCCAGTACTTC. As protein: CASGGRGKETQYF. The whole variable domain, filled in from reference TRBV25-1 and TRBJ2-5, reads EADIYQTPRYLVIGTGKKITLECSQTMGHDKMYWYQQDPGMELHLIHYSYGVNSTEKGDLSSESTVSRIRTEHFPLTLESARPSHTSQYLCASGGRGKETQYFGPGTRLLVL.

In regard to this clone: A much larger clone lies a single base off, so this may be a read error. The chain joins TRBV6-5 to TRBJ2-7; D remains ambiguous. The V and J ends lost 6 bases and 0 bases respectively, with 3 bases between them. The germline V gene encodes CDR1 MNHEY and CDR2 SVGAGI. The CDR3 covers 11 residues. In nucleotides, the CDR3 is TGTGCCAGCAGGTCCTCCTACGAGCAGTACTTC. Translating it yields CASRSSYEQYF.

J is TRBJ2-1 and V is TRBV5-1, with D possibly TRBD1 on 5 matching bases. Germline V lookup: CDR1 SGHRS, CDR2 YFSETQ. The V end was cut by 5 bases, the J end by 0 bases, with 12 bases between. This CDR3 spans 15 amino acids. This CDR3 is CASSLTDSSYNEQFF. The CDR3 region has the DNA TGCGCCAGCAGTTTAACTGACAGCTCCTACAATGAGCAGTTCTTC.

This chain links TRBV2 with TRBJ2-2; 9 nucleotides align to TRBD2. Germline V gives CDR1 SNHLY, CDR2 FYNNEI. J lost 8 bases, V lost 9 bases, and 13 bases had no gene match. This CDR3 has 15 residues. CDR3 in amino acids: CASVSGSGYLGELFF. CDR3 DNA: TGTGCCAGTGTTAGCGGGAGTGGGTACTTGGGGGAGCTGTTTTTT. The variable domain in full, completed from reference TRBV2 and TRBJ2-2, reads EPEVTQTPSHQVTQMGQEVILRCVPISNHLYFYWYRQILGQKVEFLVSFYNNEISEKSEIFDDQFSVERPDGSNFTLKIRSTKLEDSAMYFCASVSGSGYLGELFFGEGSRLTVL.

A note on this clone: It is likely a read error, because the conserved phenylalanine at the end of the CDR3 is missing. The chain uses TRBV2 and TRBJ2-7; 10 positions match TRBD2. Germline-derived CDR1 and CDR2 are SNHLY and FYNNEI. The V gene end was trimmed by 7 bases and the J gene end by 1 base; junction bases not matched to a gene: 16. CDR3 length: 18 amino acids. The CDR3 reads CASTTPPSLAGESYEQYL. The CDR3 DNA reads TGTGCCAGCACCACACCCCCCTCTCTAGCGGGAGAGTCCTACGAGCAGTACCTC.

This chain connects TRBV7-9 to TRBJ2-1; 7 bases fit TRBD2. After removal of 3 bases from V and 5 bases from J, the junction contained 4 bases not matched to a gene. Germline CDR1 is SEHNR and CDR2 is FQNEAQ (reference sequence). The CDR3 totals 14 residues. DNA for the CDR3: TGTGCCAGCAGCTTCGGGGAGGGGAACAATGAGCAGTTCTTC. Protein sequence: CASSFGEGNNEQFF.

The rearrangement links TRBV5-4 to TRBJ2-7; D gene ambiguous. This CDR3 spans 16 amino acids. In germline, CDR1 is SGHNT, CDR2 YYREEE (reference sequence). The V gene lost 0 bases and the J gene lost 3 bases, with 16 bases spanning the gap. The CDR3 sequence is CASSLGLGLQGYEQYF. The CDR3 region has the DNA TGTGCCAGCAGCTTGGGCCTCGGGCTCCAAGGCTACGAGCAGTACTTC.

This chain uses TRBV7-9 with TRBJ1-4, with a weak D call TRBD1 (5 bases). Deletions cut 5 bases from V and 3 bases from J, with 10 bases between. The germline gives CDR1 SEHNR, CDR2 FQNEAQ (reference sequence). The CDR3 contains 14 residues. CDR3 loop: CASSPRTSNEKLFF. In DNA form, the CDR3 reads TGTGCCAGCAGCCCCCGGACATCTAATGAAAAACTGTTTTTT.

This clone was seen only a few times. This sequence joins TRBV19 and TRBJ1-4; no clear D gene. The CDR3 runs to 16 residues. Deletions cut 2 bases from V and 5 bases from J, with 15 bases between. CDR1 LNHDA and CDR2 SQIVND come from the germline V gene (reference sequence). CDR3 sequence (DNA): TGTGCCAGTAGTATAATGCTGCGGGGTGTGAATGAAAAACTGTTTTTT. As protein: CASSIMLRGVNEKLFF.

The chain links TRBV2 to TRBJ2-3; 8 nucleotides line up with TRBD1. The CDR3 is 14 amino acids. V shed 5 bases, J shed 4 bases, and the junction held 5 bases outside the gene matches. Germline V gene sequence: CDR1 SNHLY, CDR2 FYNNEI. CDR3: CASSRDRWADTQYF. The CDR3 DNA sequence: TGTGCCAGCAGTCGGGACAGGTGGGCAGATACGCAGTATTTT. The full variable domain, rest sourced from reference TRBV2 and TRBJ2-3, is EPEVTQTPSHQVTQMGQEVILRCVPISNHLYFYWYRQILGQKVEFLVSFYNNEISEKSEIFDDQFSVERPDGSNFTLKIRSTKLEDSAMYFCASSRDRWADTQYFGPGTRLTVL.

On this clone itself: A single base separates this from a much larger clone, so it may be a read error. CDR3 protein: CASSDAGGPYNEQFF. The DNA of the CDR3 is TGTGCCAGCAGTGACGCGGGAGGGCCCTACAATGAGCAGTTCTTC. The chain couples TRBV6-1 to TRBJ2-1; 9 bases align to TRBD2. The CDR3 runs 15 residues. J lost 2 bases, V lost 3 bases, and 2 bases had no gene match. CDR1 is MNHNS and CDR2 is SASEGT in the germline V gene.

The V gene is TRBV19, the J gene TRBJ2-1; D might be TRBD2 (6 bases). Germline assignment: CDR1 LNHDA and CDR2 SQIVND (reference sequence). This CDR3 is 14 amino acids long. The V end was cut by 5 bases, the J end by 7 bases, with 15 bases between. CDR3 protein: CASSAGSVRNEQFF. CDR3 DNA: TGTGCCAGTAGTGCGGGGAGTGTTAGGAATGAGCAGTTCTTC.

The chain joins TRBV18 to TRBJ2-3, with 13 nucleotides matching TRBD2. Germline CDR1 reads KGHSH; CDR2 reads LQKENI. This CDR3 contains 16 residues. Trimming at V came to 6 bases and at J to 4 bases, leaving 7 bases not matched to a gene. CDR3 sequence reads: CASSFPGLAGPDTQYF. The CDR3 DNA is TGTGCCAGCTCGTTTCCGGGACTAGCGGGACCAGATACGCAGTATTTT.

The rearrangement joins TRBV6-5 to TRBJ2-7; TRBD2 aligns across 12 bases. Germline assignment: CDR1 MNHEY and CDR2 SVGAGI. This CDR3 is built from 15 residues. V was pared by 1 base and J by 6 bases, with 4 bases of the junction left unmatched. The CDR3 DNA reads TGTGCCAGCAGTTACTTCCTAGCGGGAGGGGGCGAGCAGTACTTC. It yields the protein CASSYFLAGGGEQYF.

The chain is built from TRBV10-3 and TRBJ1-6; D not resolved. The CDR3 spans 13 residues. V was clipped by 5 bases and J by 4 bases, with 6 bases between them. CDR1 is ENHRY and CDR2 is SYGVKD in the germline V gene. This chain's CDR3 is CAISSGYNSPLHF. The CDR3, as DNA: TGTGCCATCAGTTCAGGTTATAATTCACCCCTCCACTTT.

The chain is built from TRBV9 and TRBJ2-3; D not resolved. Trimming removed 2 bases from V and 2 bases from J, with 6 bases in between. The CDR3 extends over 13 amino acids. CDR1 and CDR2 (germline): SGDLS, YYNGEE. The CDR3 region has the DNA TGTGCCAGCAGCGTCAGCGACACAGATACGCAGTATTTT. Amino acid sequence: CASSVSDTDTQYF.

Points on this clone: The sample carries other DNA sequences with the same CDR3. The rearrangement links TRBV5-1 to TRBJ1-1, with TRBD1 as a possible D gene (5 bases). V lost 5 bases and J 1 base, leaving 15 bases between the germline ends. The V gene's germline CDR1 is SGHRS and CDR2 YFSETQ. The CDR3 covers 15 residues. The CDR3 DNA reads TGCGCCAGCAGTTTGACGGGGCAAGGGAACACTGAAGCTTTCTTT. This gives the protein CASSLTGQGNTEAFF.

The rearrangement joins TRBV10-3 to TRBJ2-1; 13 bases map to TRBD2. The CDR3 runs to 15 residues. From germline, CDR1 is ENHRY and CDR2 SYGVKD. V gave up 7 bases and J gave up 6 bases; unmatched junction bases: 6. CDR3 residues: CAINLGTSGTNEQFF. CDR3 DNA: TGTGCCATCAACCTAGGGACTAGCGGGACCAATGAGCAGTTCTTC.

The chain recombines TRBV5-1 with TRBJ2-2; D is perhaps TRBD2 (6 bases). The CDR3 totals 15 residues. In germline, CDR1 is SGHRS, CDR2 YFSETQ. Trimming cost V 0 bases and J 3 bases, with 9 bases left between them. The CDR3 DNA sequence: TGCGCCAGCAGCTTGGCGGTAGCGGACACCGGGGAGCTGTTTTTT. Translating gives CASSLAVADTGELFF.